This T cell receptor (beta chain) was sequenced during a study of early T cells in non-severe SARS-CoV-2 infection. Broader study findings: In VDJdb matching, anti-spike CD8 responses were favored while private and CD4 specificities went missing.

This clonotype occurred a few times. Its antigen is unknown. Using its own MiXCR run on the 5' RACE reads, TCRdb lists one record per CDR3 protein. The data contain more than 90,000 distinct CDR3 sequences, 11% of them singletons. The CDR3 spans 15 residues. V dropped 1 base and J dropped 0; count of bases not matched to a gene: 2. Germline CDR1 is ENHRY and CDR2 is SYGVKD. The sequenced material came from whole blood. The V and J genes are TRBV10-3 and TRBJ2-5; 7 bases are a match to TRBD2. This clonotype was sampled from an adult who was a healthcare worker with PCR-confirmed SARS-CoV-2 infection or an uninfected control (not recorded which). The CDR3 region is CAISELGLDQETQYF. The CDR3 region has the DNA TGTGCCATCAGTGAGTTAGGACTAGACCAAGAGACCCAGTACTTC.